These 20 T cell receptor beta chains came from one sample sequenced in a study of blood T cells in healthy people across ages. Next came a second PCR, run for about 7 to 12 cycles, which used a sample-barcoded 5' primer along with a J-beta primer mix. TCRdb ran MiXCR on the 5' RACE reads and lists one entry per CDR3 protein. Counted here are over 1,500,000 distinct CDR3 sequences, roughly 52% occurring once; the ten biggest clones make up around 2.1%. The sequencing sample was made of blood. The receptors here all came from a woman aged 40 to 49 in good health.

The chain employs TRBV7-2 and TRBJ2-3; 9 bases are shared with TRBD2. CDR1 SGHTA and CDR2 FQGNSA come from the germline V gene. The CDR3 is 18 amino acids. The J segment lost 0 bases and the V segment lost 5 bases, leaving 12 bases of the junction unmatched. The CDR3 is CASSRRGAGGKSTDTQYF. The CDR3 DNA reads TGTGCCAGCAGCCGCCGCGGAGCGGGGGGCAAAAGCACAGATACGCAGTATTTT.

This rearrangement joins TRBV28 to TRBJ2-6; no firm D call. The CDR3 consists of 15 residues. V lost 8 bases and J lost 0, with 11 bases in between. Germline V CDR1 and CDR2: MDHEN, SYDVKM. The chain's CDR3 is CASFRRSSGANVLTF. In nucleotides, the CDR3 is TGTGCCAGCTTCCGACGGAGCTCTGGGGCCAACGTCCTGACTTTC.

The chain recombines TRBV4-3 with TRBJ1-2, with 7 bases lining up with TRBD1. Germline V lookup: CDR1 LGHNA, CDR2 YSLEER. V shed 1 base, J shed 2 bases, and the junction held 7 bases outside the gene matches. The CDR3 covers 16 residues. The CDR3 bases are TGCGCCAGCAGCCAAGTAGGGGGCCCAGCGAACTATGGCTACACCTTC. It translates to CASSQVGGPANYGYTF.

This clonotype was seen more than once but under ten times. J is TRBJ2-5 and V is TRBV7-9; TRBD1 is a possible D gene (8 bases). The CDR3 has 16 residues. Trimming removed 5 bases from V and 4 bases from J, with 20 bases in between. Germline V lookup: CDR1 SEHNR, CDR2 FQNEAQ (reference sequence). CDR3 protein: CASSDRKTGEGETQYF. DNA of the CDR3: TGTGCCAGCAGCGACCGTAAGACAGGGGAGGGAGAGACCCAGTACTTC.

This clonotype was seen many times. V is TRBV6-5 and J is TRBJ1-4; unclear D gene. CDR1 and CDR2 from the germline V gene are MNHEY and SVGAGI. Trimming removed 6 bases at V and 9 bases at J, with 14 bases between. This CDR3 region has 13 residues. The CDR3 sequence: CASRQSLEKKLFF. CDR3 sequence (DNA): TGTGCCAGCAGACAGTCTCTCGAGAAAAAACTGTTTTTT.

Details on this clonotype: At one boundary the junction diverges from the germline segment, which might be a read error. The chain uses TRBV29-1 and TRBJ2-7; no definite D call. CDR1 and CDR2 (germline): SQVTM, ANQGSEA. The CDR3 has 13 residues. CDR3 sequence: CGVVVGGTYEQYF. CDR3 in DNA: TGCGGCGTTGTTGTCGGTGGAACCTACGAGCAGTACTTC.

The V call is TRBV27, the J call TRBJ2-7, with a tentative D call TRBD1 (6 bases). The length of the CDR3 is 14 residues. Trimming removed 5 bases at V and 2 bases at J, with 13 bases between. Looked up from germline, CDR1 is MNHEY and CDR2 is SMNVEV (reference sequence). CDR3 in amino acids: CASSQADRTYEQYF. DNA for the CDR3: TGTGCCAGCAGTCAAGCGGACAGAACCTACGAGCAGTACTTC.

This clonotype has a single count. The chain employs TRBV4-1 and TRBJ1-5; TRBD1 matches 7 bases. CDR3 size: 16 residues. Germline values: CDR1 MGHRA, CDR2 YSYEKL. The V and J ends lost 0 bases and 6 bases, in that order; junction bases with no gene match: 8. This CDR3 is CASSQEKHTGAQPQHF. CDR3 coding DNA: TGCGCCAGCAGCCAAGAGAAGCATACAGGGGCTCAGCCCCAGCATTTT.

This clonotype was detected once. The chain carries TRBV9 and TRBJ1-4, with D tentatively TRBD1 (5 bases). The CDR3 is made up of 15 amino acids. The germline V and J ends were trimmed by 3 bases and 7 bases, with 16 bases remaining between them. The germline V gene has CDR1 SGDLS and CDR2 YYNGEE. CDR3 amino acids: CASSEPGAAGEKLFF. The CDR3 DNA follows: TGTGCCAGCAGCGAGCCCGGGGCGGCGGGTGAAAAACTGTTTTTT.

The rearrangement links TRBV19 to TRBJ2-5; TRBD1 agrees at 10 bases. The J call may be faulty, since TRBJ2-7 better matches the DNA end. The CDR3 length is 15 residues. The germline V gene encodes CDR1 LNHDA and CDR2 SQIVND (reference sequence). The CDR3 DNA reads TGTGCCAGTAGTGTCGGGACAGGGGTTCTCTACGAGCAGTACTTC. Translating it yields CASSVGTGVLYEQYF.

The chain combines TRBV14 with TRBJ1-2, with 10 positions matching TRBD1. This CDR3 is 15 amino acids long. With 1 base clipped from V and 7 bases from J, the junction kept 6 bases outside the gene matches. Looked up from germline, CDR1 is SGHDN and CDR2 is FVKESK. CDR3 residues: CASSQAGTGVSGYTF. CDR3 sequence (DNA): TGTGCCAGCAGCCAAGCCGGGACAGGGGTTTCTGGCTACACCTTC.

CDR3 in DNA: TGCAGTGCTAGAGAAGAGGAATACTCCTACAATGAGCAGTACTTC. The encoded protein is CSAREEEYSYNEQYF. V gene TRBV20-1 combines with J gene TRBJ2-1; D unresolved. The closer fit of TRBJ2-7 to the DNA end suggests the J call may be wrong. The germline V gene has CDR1 DFQATT and CDR2 SNEGSKA (reference sequence). This CDR3 has 15 residues.

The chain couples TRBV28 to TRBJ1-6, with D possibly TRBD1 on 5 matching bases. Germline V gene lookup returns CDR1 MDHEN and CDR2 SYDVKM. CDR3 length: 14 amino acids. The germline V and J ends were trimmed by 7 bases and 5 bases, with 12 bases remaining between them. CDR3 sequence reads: CASKDSLNNSPLHF. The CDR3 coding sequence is TGTGCCAGCAAAGACAGCTTAAATAATTCACCCCTCCACTTT.

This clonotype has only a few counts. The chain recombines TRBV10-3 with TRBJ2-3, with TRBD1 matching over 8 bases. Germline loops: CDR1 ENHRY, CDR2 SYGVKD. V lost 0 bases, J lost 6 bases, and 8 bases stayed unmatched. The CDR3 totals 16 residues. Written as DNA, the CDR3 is TGTGCCATCAGTGAGTCCGGGACAGGTTTGGTGGATACGCAGTATTTT. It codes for CAISESGTGLVDTQYF.

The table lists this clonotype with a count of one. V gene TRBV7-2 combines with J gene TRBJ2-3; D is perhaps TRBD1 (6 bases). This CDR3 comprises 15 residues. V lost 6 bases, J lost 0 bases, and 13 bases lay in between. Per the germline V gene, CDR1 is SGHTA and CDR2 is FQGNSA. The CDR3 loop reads CASRQGASSTDTQYF. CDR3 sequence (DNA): TGTGCCAGCAGACAGGGAGCTTCTAGCACAGATACGCAGTATTTT.

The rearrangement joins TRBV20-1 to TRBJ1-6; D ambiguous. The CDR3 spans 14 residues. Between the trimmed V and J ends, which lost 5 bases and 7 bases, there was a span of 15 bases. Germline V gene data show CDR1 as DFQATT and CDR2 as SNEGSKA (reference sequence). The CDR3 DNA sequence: TGCAGTGCTCCTCTGCTGGCCTTAAATTCACCCCTCCACTTT. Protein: CSAPLLALNSPLHF.

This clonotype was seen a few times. The DNA for the CDR3 is TGTGCCAGCAGCCGGGGGCAGGGGGCACGAAACATTCAGTACTTC. Translation gives CASSRGQGARNIQYF. The V call is TRBV7-2, the J call TRBJ2-4; 8 bases are a match to TRBD1. The germline V gene has CDR1 SGHTA and CDR2 FQGNSA. There are 15 residues in the CDR3. Trimming cost V 5 bases and J 6 bases; bases outside gene matches: 9.

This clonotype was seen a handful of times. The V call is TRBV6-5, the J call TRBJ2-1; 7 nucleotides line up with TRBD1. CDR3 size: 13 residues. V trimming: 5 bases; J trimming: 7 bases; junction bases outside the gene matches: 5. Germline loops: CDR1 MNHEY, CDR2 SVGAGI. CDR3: CASSGDRANEQFF. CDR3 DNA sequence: TGTGCCAGCAGTGGCGACAGGGCGAATGAGCAGTTCTTC.

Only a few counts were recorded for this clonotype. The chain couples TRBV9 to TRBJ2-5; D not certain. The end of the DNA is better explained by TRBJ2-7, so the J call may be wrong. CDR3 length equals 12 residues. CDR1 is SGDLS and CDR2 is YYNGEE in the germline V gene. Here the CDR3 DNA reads TGTGCCAGCAGCGCCAAAGTCGGCGAGCAGTACTTC. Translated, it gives CASSAKVGEQYF.

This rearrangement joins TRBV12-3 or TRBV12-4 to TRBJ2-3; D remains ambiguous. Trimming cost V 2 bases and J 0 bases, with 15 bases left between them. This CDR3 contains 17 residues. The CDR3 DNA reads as TGTGCCAGCAGTTTAAGTCACGGCGGAAAGAGCACAGATACGCAGTATTTT. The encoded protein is CASSLSHGGKSTDTQYF.